One sample yielded the 12 T cell receptor beta chains listed below, sequenced in a study of T cell responses to AZD1222 COVID-19 vaccine. TCRdb keeps only in-frame clones here, not all; method: immunoSEQ multiplex PCR. The table has roughly 120,000 clones, approximately 92% seen once. Source: peripheral blood, taken 28 days after the second AZD1222 dose. The receptors derive from an adult who received the AZD1222 COVID-19 vaccine.

The rearrangement links TRBV6-1 to TRBJ2-7, with unresolved D. V lost 2 bases to trimming and J lost 0 bases, with 20 bases between them. The CDR3 spans 18 residues. CDR1 and CDR2 from the germline V gene are MNHNS and SASEGT. CDR3 protein: CASSEPSIRQESSYEQYF. CDR3 bases: TGTGCCAGCAGTGAACCATCGATCAGGCAGGAGAGCTCCTACGAGCAGTACTTC.

The chain uses TRBV2 and TRBJ2-7, with TRBD1 matching over 9 bases. J lost 4 bases, V lost 4 bases, and 5 bases had no gene match. This CDR3 contains 14 residues. Germline values: CDR1 SNHLY, CDR2 FYNNEI. In nucleotides, the CDR3 is TGTGCCAGCAGTGTGGGACAGGGTTCGTACGAGCAGTACTTC. Its translation is CASSVGQGSYEQYF.

J is TRBJ2-7 and V is TRBV2, with 10 bases aligning to TRBD1. Per germline, CDR1 SNHLY and CDR2 FYNNEI. V was pared by 7 bases and J by 8 bases, with 5 bases of the junction left unmatched. The CDR3 contains 12 residues. For the CDR3, the DNA is TGTGCCAGCATCGGGACAGGGGATAAGCAGTACTTC. Translation: CASIGTGDKQYF. Drawing the rest from reference TRBV2 and TRBJ2-7, the complete variable domain is EPEVTQTPSHQVTQMGQEVILRCVPISNHLYFYWYRQILGQKVEFLVSFYNNEISEKSEIFDDQFSVERPDGSNFTLKIRSTKLEDSAMYFCASIGTGDKQYFGPGTRLTVT.

The chain joins TRBV10-2 to TRBJ1-2; D unresolved. V lost 6 bases and J lost 3, with 8 bases in between. This CDR3 is 12 amino acids long. Germline CDR1 and CDR2: WSHSY and SAAADI. CDR3: CASSWKDYGYTF. In nucleotides, the CDR3 is TGCGCCAGCAGCTGGAAGGACTATGGCTACACCTTC.

CDR3 nucleotide sequence: TGTGCCAGCAGCTTAGATGGGCGTCCGGACGAGCAGTACTTC. It encodes CASSLDGRPDEQYF. This chain connects TRBV13 to TRBJ2-7; no clear D. V was pared by 1 base and J by 5 bases, with 12 bases between. This CDR3 has 14 amino acids. The germline V gene has CDR1 PRHDT and CDR2 FYEKMQ (reference sequence).

This rearrangement joins TRBV2 to TRBJ1-4; possibly TRBD1 for D (5 bases). Looked up from germline, CDR1 is SNHLY and CDR2 is FYNNEI. V was pared by 5 bases and J by 8 bases, with 24 bases between. The CDR3 consists of 17 residues. The CDR3 loop is CASSRTGTAFLGEKLFF. CDR3 DNA: TGTGCCAGCAGTCGGACCGGGACCGCCTTCCTGGGGGAAAAACTGTTTTTT.

The CDR3 region has the DNA TGTGCCACCAGTGTGGGGGGGATGGATACGCAGTATTTT. Protein: CATSVGGMDTQYF. The V gene is TRBV24-1, the J gene TRBJ2-3; 7 nucleotides agree with TRBD2. The V gene's germline CDR1 is KGHDR and CDR2 SFDVKD. This CDR3 comprises 13 residues. Trimming took 5 bases from V and 6 from J; bases not matched to a gene: 4.

The chain joins TRBV7-9 to TRBJ1-3; no clear D. This CDR3 has 15 residues. V was shortened by 2 bases and J by 0 bases, with 8 bases between the two germline ends. Germline V gives CDR1 SEHNR, CDR2 FQNEAQ (reference sequence). CDR3 protein: CASSLLSYSGNTIYF. Here the CDR3 DNA reads TGTGCCAGCAGCTTACTATCTTACTCTGGAAACACCATATATTTT. Using reference TRBV7-9 and TRBJ1-3 for the parts outside the CDR3, the full variable domain is DTGVSQNPRHKITKRGQNVTFRCDPISEHNRLYWYRQTLGQGPEFLTYFQNEAQLEKSRLLSDRFSAERPKGSFSTLEIQRTEQGDSAMYLCASSLLSYSGNTIYFGEGSWLTVV.

This rearrangement joins TRBV28 to TRBJ2-3; D could derive from TRBD1 or TRBD2 (5 bases each). Germline lookup yields CDR1 MDHEN and CDR2 SYDVKM. The ends were cut back, 5 bases at V and 0 bases at J, with 9 bases in the middle. The CDR3 spans 14 residues. CDR3 in amino acids: CASSPRDSTDTQYF. The CDR3 DNA sequence: TGTGCCAGCAGTCCACGGGACAGCACAGATACGCAGTATTTT.

This chain connects TRBV13 to TRBJ2-1; 7 nucleotides match TRBD1. The CDR3 is 17 amino acids. Germline CDR1 PRHDT, CDR2 FYEKMQ (reference sequence). V dropped 5 bases and J dropped 0; count of bases not matched to a gene: 10. CDR3 amino acids: CASSPGQTMSSYNEQFF. For the CDR3, the DNA is TGTGCCAGCAGCCCGGGACAGACAATGAGCTCCTACAATGAGCAGTTCTTC. The entire variable domain, with the rest obtained from reference TRBV13 and TRBJ2-1, is as follows: AAGVIQSPRHLIKEKRETATLKCYPIPRHDTVYWYQQGPGQDPQFLISFYEKMQSDKGSIPDRFSAQQFSDYHSELNMSSLELGDSALYFCASSPGQTMSSYNEQFFGPGTRLTVL.

The chain links TRBV7-8 to TRBJ2-1; D is undetermined. Deletions cut 1 base from V and 6 bases from J, with 13 bases between. Germline CDR1 and CDR2: SGHVS and FQNEAQ. The CDR3 totals 15 residues. The CDR3: CASSLGPQDGNEQFF. As DNA, the CDR3 is TGTGCCAGCAGCTTAGGTCCTCAAGATGGCAATGAGCAGTTCTTC.

The rearrangement uses TRBV11-3 and TRBJ2-3, with a possible D match to TRBD1 (6 bases). Trimming cost V 4 bases and J 2 bases, with 19 bases left between them. Germline V lookup: CDR1 SGHNT, CDR2 YENEEA. This CDR3 has 17 amino acids. The CDR3 DNA sequence: TGTGCCAGCAGCTCTGGACAGACGGACCCCCTCACAGATACGCAGTATTTT. Its protein is CASSSGQTDPLTDTQYF. The full variable domain, rest sourced from reference TRBV11-3 and TRBJ2-3, is EAGVVQSPRYKIIEKKQPVAFWCNPISGHNTLYWYLQNLGQGPELLIRYENEEAVDDSQLPKDRFSAERLKGVDSTLKIQPAELGDSAVYLCASSSGQTDPLTDTQYFGPGTRLTVL.